The next 16 T cell receptor beta chains were all read from a single sample in a study of spatial heterogeneity in lung cancer (dated by TCRdb to about 2019). In the paper's terms, the time point label means: blood taken at disease recurrence. Without any cell sorting, TCR sequencing was performed on whole RNA extracted either from tumor and nontumor lung tissue or from cryopreserved PBMC samples. Libraries were made using 5' RACE. The sequencer listed for this sample is NextSeq 500. TCRdb reworked the public reads: Q25 trimming with fastp, MiXCR clone assembly, productive beta chains retained. For every CDR3 protein sequence, its rows merge into one entry that carries the most common genes and DNA. For this sample the table gives roughly 9,700 distinct CDR3 sequences, of which around 3.9% were detected only once. The biggest ten clones account for 15% to 20% of the sample. The sequencing here drew on PBMCs, taken at recurrence. Receptors were obtained from a female donor with early-stage non-small cell lung cancer.

This clonotype was counted ten times or more. Because this beta chain is a stray read in a library intended to capture alpha chains, its abundance should not be given much weight. CDR3 in DNA: TGTGCCAGCTCTCCCGGGACAGCCCAAGAGACCCAGTACTTC. It encodes CASSPGTAQETQYF. This chain connects TRBV18 to TRBJ2-5; TRBD1 aligns across 7 bases. This CDR3 spans 14 amino acids. The ends lost 6 bases at V and 1 base at J; junction bases unmatched: 5. The germline gives CDR1 KGHSH, CDR2 LQKENI.

At least ten counts were recorded for this clonotype. A library prepared for alpha chains yielded this beta chain as an off-target read; its size is of little meaning. V and J are TRBV6-6 and TRBJ2-7; either TRBD1 or TRBD2 may supply D (5 bases each). Trimming stripped 0 bases from V and 7 bases from J, with 13 bases between. This CDR3 comprises 14 residues. Germline loops: CDR1 MNHNY, CDR2 SVGAGI (reference sequence). The CDR3 DNA is TGTGCCAGCAGTTACTCCGGACTGCCAGGGGAGCAGTACTTC. It is translated as CASSYSGLPGEQYF.

This clonotype was seen at least ten times. A library prepared for alpha chains yielded this beta chain as an off-target read; its size is of little meaning. The chain has TRBV19 and TRBJ2-2; D is perhaps TRBD1 (5 bases). Germline CDR1 and CDR2: LNHDA and SQIVND (reference sequence). V was pared by 7 bases and J by 6 bases, with 12 bases between. The CDR3 consists of 13 residues. CDR3 amino acids: CASKMGLPGELFF. The CDR3 DNA is TGTGCCAGTAAAATGGGGCTACCCGGGGAGCTGTTTTTT.

A note on this clonotype: With the library built for alpha chains, this beta chain is off target and its frequency is not meaningful. The gene calls are TRBV14 and TRBJ2-5; D is unclear. The length of the CDR3 is 10 residues. With 9 bases removed from V and 1 base from J, the gap between germline ends came to 3 bases. The germline CDR1 and CDR2 sequences are SGHDN and FVKESK. For the CDR3, the DNA is TGTGCCAGTCCCCAAGAGACCCAGTACTTC. Residues: CASPQETQYF.

This clonotype was seen many times. This beta chain represents an off-target read in a library built for alpha chains; its size is of limited meaning. The rearrangement joins TRBV20-1 to TRBJ2-7, with 12 bases identical to TRBD2. The V gene end was trimmed by 4 bases and the J gene end by 2 bases; junction bases not matched to a gene: 0. Germline-derived CDR1 and CDR2 are DFQATT and SNEGSKA (reference sequence). CDR3 length: 13 residues. This chain's CDR3 is CSATSGGAYEQYF. As DNA, the CDR3 is TGCAGTGCTACTAGCGGGGGGGCCTACGAGCAGTACTTC.

This clonotype occurred many times. Because this beta chain is a stray read in a library intended to capture alpha chains, its abundance should not be given much weight. The V call is TRBV28, the J call TRBJ2-3, with 8 bases identical to TRBD2. Germline V gene sequence: CDR1 MDHEN, CDR2 SYDVKM. V lost 7 bases and J lost 2; bases outside the gene matches: 5. The CDR3 has 14 residues. The CDR3 protein is CASKRTSPTDTQYF. As DNA, the CDR3 is TGTGCCAGCAAACGGACTAGCCCCACAGATACGCAGTATTTT.

This clonotype was seen ten or more times. Within a library made for alpha chains, this beta chain is off target, and its count is uninformative. J is TRBJ2-5 and V is TRBV18; tentative D call: TRBD1 (6 bases). The CDR3 sequence is 14 residues long. The germline V gene has CDR1 KGHSH and CDR2 LQKENI. Trimming shortened V by 3 bases and J by 4 bases, and 12 bases separated the two germline ends. Here the CDR3 reads CASSPQGSRETQYF. DNA for the CDR3: TGTGCCAGCTCACCGCAGGGGTCGAGAGAGACCCAGTACTTC.

This clonotype was observed at least ten times. Because this beta chain is a stray read in a library intended to capture alpha chains, its abundance should not be given much weight. The rearrangement links TRBV28 to TRBJ2-7, with 11 bases identical to TRBD2. Trimming at V came to 7 bases and at J to 5 bases, leaving 10 bases not matched to a gene. CDR1 MDHEN and CDR2 SYDVKM come from the germline V gene. The CDR3 is made up of 15 amino acids. As DNA, the CDR3 is TGTGCCAGCACTCTTAGCGGGGGGGCCTTAAACGAGCAGTACTTC. Its protein is CASTLSGGALNEQYF.

The sample holds many counts of this clonotype. This beta chain turned up in a library designed for alpha chains; as an off-target read, its abundance says little. The CDR3 region is CASSLYRAYSGANVLTF. In nucleotides, the CDR3 is TGTGCCAGCAGCCTTTACCGGGCCTACTCTGGGGCCAACGTCCTGACTTTC. The J gene is TRBJ2-6, the V gene TRBV5-6; D gene uncertain. There are 17 residues in the CDR3. The V and J ends lost 4 bases and 0 bases respectively, with 14 bases between them. Germline CDR1 reads SGHDT; CDR2 reads YYEEEE.

Comment on this clonotype: The library was designed around alpha chains, so this beta chain is a stray read whose abundance carries little weight. The genes are TRBV12-3 or TRBV12-4 and TRBJ2-3; TRBD1 agrees at 10 bases. This CDR3 has 14 residues. Germline trimming cut 7 bases from V and 3 bases from J; bases unmatched to any gene: 4. This chain's CDR3 is CASTPGQGTDTQYF. The CDR3 DNA follows: TGTGCCAGCACCCCGGGACAGGGGACAGATACGCAGTATTTT.

This clonotype is labeled medium-sized. This beta chain appears as a stray read in a library generated for alpha chains; its size is not informative. The V and J genes are TRBV5-4 and TRBJ2-3; D is undetermined. Trimming removed 0 bases from V and 4 bases from J, with 12 bases in between. Germline V gives CDR1 SGHNT, CDR2 YYREEE (reference sequence). CDR3 length equals 15 residues. CDR3 amino acids: CASSLAEQAADTQYF. The CDR3 nucleotides are TGTGCCAGCAGCTTGGCCGAGCAGGCGGCAGATACGCAGTATTTT.

This clonotype was detected many times. Found in a library prepared for alpha chains, this beta chain is an off-target read, and its abundance has little meaning. The V gene is TRBV28, the J gene TRBJ2-5, with D unclear. V lost 10 bases, J lost 2 bases, and 23 bases lay in between. The CDR3 is 16 residues long. Per germline, CDR1 MDHEN and CDR2 SYDVKM. CDR3 loop: CAIQKLSLSFQETQYF. DNA of the CDR3: TGTGCCATCCAGAAGTTAAGTTTAAGTTTTCAAGAGACCCAGTACTTC.

This clonotype was detected ten times or more. This beta chain is an off-target read within a library intended for alpha chains, so its frequency means little. The chain employs TRBV28 and TRBJ1-2, with 7 nucleotides matching TRBD1. V was pared by 7 bases and J by 4 bases, with 15 bases of the junction left unmatched. The germline V gene has CDR1 MDHEN and CDR2 SYDVKM. The CDR3 sequence is 16 residues long. In DNA form, the CDR3 reads TGTGCCAGCACCTCCACAGGGGCTGGTTCGCCCTATGGCTACACCTTC. As protein: CASTSTGAGSPYGYTF.

This clonotype was picked up many times. Since it is a stray read in a library aimed at alpha chains, this beta chain has a size that is not meaningful. This chain uses TRBV6-5 with TRBJ2-7; 8 nucleotides line up with TRBD1. Germline CDR1 and CDR2: MNHEY and SVGAGI. The ends lost 6 bases at V and 6 bases at J; junction bases unmatched: 4. The CDR3 is 12 residues long. The CDR3 nucleotides read TGTGCCAGCAGCCGAGGACAGGGCGAGCAGTACTTC. This translates into CASSRGQGEQYF.

Ten or more counts support this clonotype. This beta chain slipped into a library made for alpha chains as a stray read, so its size is not meaningful. This sequence joins TRBV29-1 and TRBJ1-1, with D uncertain. CDR3 size: 13 residues. Looked up from germline, CDR1 is SQVTM and CDR2 is ANQGSEA. V lost 8 bases and J lost 5, with 18 bases in between. The CDR3 nucleotides read TGCAGCTGTGGACCAGACCCTGGGACTGAAGCTTTCTTT. As protein: CSCGPDPGTEAFF.

This clonotype was seen at least ten times. The library was prepared for alpha chains; this beta chain is a stray read, so its frequency means little. The chain uses TRBV20-1 and TRBJ2-3; D gene unclear. The V end was cut by 5 bases, the J end by 0 bases, with 9 bases between. The CDR3 totals 13 residues. The germline V gene encodes CDR1 DFQATT and CDR2 SNEGSKA (reference sequence). Here the CDR3 DNA reads TGCAGTGCTGAGACAACTAGCACAGATACGCAGTATTTT. It codes for CSAETTSTDTQYF.